A single sample is the source of the 14 T cell receptor beta chains below, sequenced in a study of blood T cells in healthy people across ages. Sample-barcoded 5' priming and a J-beta primer mix drove a second PCR of about 6 to 12 cycles. TCRdb reprocessed the 5' RACE reads with MiXCR, giving one entry per CDR3 protein. Found here are 850,000 to 1,000,000 distinct CDR3 sequences, 48% of them singletons; the top ten hold roughly 13%. The specimen was blood. All receptors derive from a man aged 30 to 39 in good health.

This clonotype was observed a few times. V gene TRBV5-1 combines with J gene TRBJ2-7, with D perhaps given as TRBD1 or TRBD2 (5 bases each). V shed 2 bases and J shed 3 bases, with 21 bases lying between them. The CDR3 totals 17 residues. CDR1 SGHRS and CDR2 YFSETQ come from the germline V gene. Here the CDR3 DNA reads TGCGCCAGCAGCTTTTCTTCCGGGGTTGGGGGAAACTACGAGCAGTACTTC. It encodes CASSFSSGVGGNYEQYF.

This chain connects TRBV20-1 to TRBJ2-7; no firm D call. From germline, CDR1 is DFQATT and CDR2 SNEGSKA (reference sequence). V was pared by 1 base and J by 10 bases, with 17 bases between. The CDR3 consists of 13 residues. The CDR3 loop reads CSARAQTSYIQYF. CDR3 coding DNA: TGCAGTGCTAGAGCCCAAACAAGTTATATTCAGTACTTC.

The rearrangement links TRBV7-2 to TRBJ2-5; 14 nucleotides match TRBD2. The J call may be incorrect, as the DNA end agrees better with TRBJ2-4. CDR3 length equals 19 residues. In germline, CDR1 is SGHTA, CDR2 FQGNSA. Here the CDR3 DNA reads TGTGCCAGCAGCGGACGACTAGCGGGGGGGGCCGAATCCAAAAACATTCAGTACTTC. It specifies CASSGRLAGGAESKNIQYF.

The chain employs TRBV29-1 and TRBJ2-7; maybe TRBD1 (6 bases). Per germline, CDR1 SQVTM and CDR2 ANQGSEA. V was trimmed by 7 bases and J by 2 bases, leaving 15 bases between them. CDR3 length: 13 residues. This chain's CDR3 is CSAEKDSPYEQYF. CDR3 bases: TGCAGCGCCGAAAAGGACAGCCCCTACGAGCAGTACTTC.

The chain links TRBV27 to TRBJ1-1; 8 bases agree with TRBD1. The CDR3 is made up of 14 amino acids. With V trimmed by 3 bases and J by 5 bases, 5 bases remained unmatched. The V gene's germline CDR1 is MNHEY and CDR2 SMNVEV (reference sequence). CDR3: CASSFRTGRTEAFF. CDR3 DNA: TGTGCCAGCAGTTTTAGGACAGGGAGGACTGAAGCTTTCTTT.

In this sample, this clonotype turned up a few times. This chain joins TRBV7-6 and TRBJ1-1; D is perhaps TRBD1 (6 bases). Germline lookup yields CDR1 SGHVS and CDR2 FNYEAQ. V gave up 4 bases and J gave up 1 base, with 7 bases separating them. This CDR3 region has 13 residues. Here the CDR3 DNA reads TGTGCCAGCAGCTGGGACACGAACACTGAAGCTTTCTTT. This translates into CASSWDTNTEAFF.

In the case of this clonotype: At one end the junction does not follow the germline gene, possibly because of a read error. The chain recombines TRBV12-3 or TRBV12-4 with TRBJ2-1, with D hard to call. This CDR3 region has 14 residues. The CDR3 loop reads CASRQPSSYSEQFF. Here the CDR3 DNA reads TGTGCCAGCAGACAACCGAGCTCCTACAGTGAGCAGTTCTTC.

The V call is TRBV27, the J call TRBJ2-1; D remains unclear. V lost 1 base, J lost 9 bases, and 19 bases lay in between. This CDR3 spans 16 amino acids. CDR1 is MNHEY, CDR2 SMNVEV, per germline (reference sequence). CDR3 in DNA: TGTGCCAGCAGTTTATGGGTCGAGCAACAATCGGGTGAGCAGTTCTTC. This sequence encodes CASSLWVEQQSGEQFF.

The genes are TRBV7-8 and TRBJ2-4, with TRBD2 as a possible D gene (6 bases). V shed 1 base and J shed 6 bases, with 16 bases lying between them. Per germline, CDR1 SGHVS and CDR2 FQNEAQ. This CDR3 has 16 amino acids. In DNA form, the CDR3 reads TGTGCCAGCAGCTTAGTGGATACTAGCTATATAAACATTCAGTACTTC. Translating it yields CASSLVDTSYINIQYF. The full variable domain, its missing parts supplied by reference TRBV7-8 and TRBJ2-4, is GAGVSQSPRYKVAKRGQDVALRCDPISGHVSLFWYQQALGQGPEFLTYFQNEAQLDKSGLPSDRFFAERPEGSVSTLKIQRTQQEDSAVYLCASSLVDTSYINIQYFGAGTRLSVL.

The sample holds many counts of this clonotype. The J gene is TRBJ2-7, the V gene TRBV28; TRBD1 is a possible D gene (7 bases). The ends were cut back, 5 bases at V and 4 bases at J, with 15 bases in the middle. Germline assignment: CDR1 MDHEN and CDR2 SYDVKM. This CDR3 has 14 amino acids. The CDR3 region is CASSGGGQSYEQYF. DNA of the CDR3: TGTGCCAGCAGTGGAGGGGGACAGAGTTACGAGCAGTACTTC.

Worth noting for this clonotype: Compared with germline, one end of the junction differs, possibly owing to a read error. V is TRBV24-1 and J is TRBJ2-4, with D perhaps matching TRBD1 (5 bases). The assigned J gene may be wrong: the sequence end matches TRBJ2-5 better. CDR1 KGHDR and CDR2 SFDVKD come from the germline V gene. The CDR3 runs 15 residues. The CDR3 sequence is CATSDLARDGETQYF. CDR3 sequence (DNA): TGCGCCACCAGTGATTTGGCCAGGGATGGAGAGACCCAGTACTTC.

V usage is TRBV12-3 or TRBV12-4 and J usage is TRBJ1-2; 9 bases align to TRBD1. The CDR3 is made up of 16 amino acids. The V gene end was trimmed by 6 bases and the J gene end by 6 bases; junction bases not matched to a gene: 14. The CDR3 reads CASSPPGQGLTNGYTF. CDR3 coding DNA: TGTGCCAGCAGCCCTCCGGGACAGGGATTAACTAATGGCTACACCTTC.

This clonotype showed up just a few times. The chain links TRBV5-1 to TRBJ1-2; no firm D call. CDR1 is SGHRS and CDR2 is YFSETQ in the germline V gene. The ends were cut back, 0 bases at V and 0 bases at J, with 12 bases in the middle. The CDR3 covers 16 residues. The CDR3 region has the DNA TGCGCCAGCAGCTTGGGGAGGCTGAATACTAACTATGGCTACACCTTC. Residues: CASSLGRLNTNYGYTF.

This clonotype was observed a few times. The V call is TRBV6-2 or TRBV6-3, the J call TRBJ2-1; D unclear. The CDR3 length is 14 residues. In germline, CDR1 is MNHEY, CDR2 SVGEGT. The ends were cut back, 1 base at V and 6 bases at J, with 10 bases in the middle. CDR3 in DNA: TGTGCCAGCAGTTACTTGGGGTCCGGCAATGAGCAGTTCTTC. Amino acids: CASSYLGSGNEQFF.